The rows below give T cell receptor beta chains drawn from one sample of a study of immune evolution from preneoplasia to lung adenocarcinoma. TCRdb's copy holds only in-frame clones and misses some; the assay was immunoSEQ multiplex PCR. This repertoire shows over 5,500 clones, 75% to 90% found once; its top ten account for 3.6%. Sample: FFPE invasive lung adenocarcinoma tissue. Receptors were obtained from a person in their sixties or seventies with lung adenocarcinoma. Each CDR3 is given with its conserved first and last residue. Fields, in order: CDR3 protein, CDR3 DNA, V gene, D gene, clone size, J gene. D genes are given only for firm matches. Size tells how often a clone was seen (once, few, many) or the class of an expanded clone, and some rows leave it out.

CDR3: CASSLLGRGAEAFF
DNA: TGTGCCAGCAGCTTACTCGGCAGGGGGGCTGAAGCTTTCTTT
V: TRBV11-1
D: TRBD1
size: -
J: TRBJ1-1

CDR3: CASSTSTDWVESEAFF
DNA: TGTGCCAGCTCAACGTCCACGGACTGGGTTGAGAGTGAAGCTTTCTTT
V: TRBV18
D: -
size: -
J: TRBJ1-1

CDR3: CASSQVERPASPEAFF
DNA: TGCGCCAGCAGCCAAGTAGAGCGCCCAGCTTCGCCTGAAGCTTTCTTT
V: TRBV4-1
D: -
size: -
J: TRBJ1-1

CDR3: CASSPTQNSGNTIYF
DNA: TGTGCCAGCTCACCCACTCAGAACTCTGGAAACACCATATATTTT
V: TRBV18
D: -
size: once
J: TRBJ1-3

CDR3: CASSWGPAGPVAEQFF
DNA: TGTGCCAGCAGCTGGGGGCCAGCGGGACCGGTGGCGGAGCAGTTCTTC
V: TRBV11-3
D: -
size: once
J: TRBJ2-1

CDR3: CASSINQGRELFF
DNA: TGTGCCAGCAGTATTAACCAAGGACGGGAACTGTTTTTT
V: TRBV28
D: -
size: -
J: TRBJ1-4

CDR3: CASSPWVMTGNEQFF
DNA: TGTGCCAGCAGCCCCTGGGTGATGACGGGCAATGAGCAGTTCTTC
V: TRBV4-2
D: -
size: -
J: TRBJ2-1

CDR3: CASSRTSGGYTGELFF
DNA: TGTGCCAGTAGCCGGACTAGCGGGGGGTACACCGGGGAGCTGTTTTTT
V: TRBV19
D: TRBD2
size: -
J: TRBJ2-2

CDR3: CSVTGTGSYEQYF
DNA: TGCAGCGTCACCGGGACAGGATCCTACGAGCAGTACTTC
V: TRBV29-1
D: TRBD1
size: -
J: TRBJ2-7

CDR3: CASTRGVDLYGYTF
DNA: TGTGCCAGCACCAGGGGCGTTGACCTTTATGGCTACACCTTC
V: TRBV9
D: -
size: -
J: TRBJ1-2

CDR3: CASSPGANVLTF
DNA: TGTGCCAGCAGCCCTGGGGCCAACGTCCTGACTTTC
V: TRBV28
D: -
size: -
J: TRBJ2-6

CDR3: CASTKDRYNQPQHF
DNA: TGTGCCAGCACCAAAGACAGATACAATCAGCCCCAGCATTTT
V: TRBV2
D: -
size: -
J: TRBJ1-5

CDR3: CASSFRRAGGFTDTQYF
DNA: TGTGCCAGCAGCTTTAGACGAGCGGGAGGATTCACAGATACGCAGTATTTT
V: TRBV11-2
D: TRBD2
size: -
J: TRBJ2-3

CDR3: CASSLDGSPGNTIYF
DNA: TGTGCCAGCAGCTTAGACGGCAGCCCTGGAAACACCATATATTTT
V: TRBV7-2
D: -
size: -
J: TRBJ1-3

CDR3: CASSQRHKNIQYF
DNA: TGTGCCAGCAGCCAACGGCATAAAAACATTCAGTACTTC
V: TRBV14
D: -
size: -
J: TRBJ2-4

CDR3: CASSEGPVFMNTEAFF
DNA: TGTGCCAGCAGCGAAGGTCCCGTTTTCATGAACACTGAAGCTTTCTTT
V: TRBV2
D: -
size: -
J: TRBJ1-1

CDR3: CAGTGRGDQPQHF
DNA: TGTGCCGGGACAGGGCGGGGCGATCAGCCCCAGCATTTT
V: TRBV28
D: TRBD1
size: -
J: TRBJ1-5

CDR3: CATLPGTPRLNTEAFF
DNA: TGTGCCACCCTTCCCGGGACCCCGAGACTAAACACTGAAGCTTTCTTT
V: TRBV28
D: -
size: -
J: TRBJ1-1

CDR3: CASSQGWYNTQYF
DNA: TGTGCCAGCAGCCAAGGATGGTACAATACGCAGTATTTT
V: TRBV4-2
D: -
size: -
J: TRBJ2-3

CDR3: CATSNPKQGANTGELFF
DNA: TGTGCCACCAGCAACCCAAAACAGGGGGCGAACACCGGGGAGCTGTTTTTT
V: TRBV15
D: TRBD1
size: -
J: TRBJ2-2

CDR3: CASSDKGSGANYGYTF
DNA: TGTGCCAGCAGTGACAAGGGATCGGGAGCTAACTATGGCTACACCTTC
V: TRBV2
D: -
size: -
J: TRBJ1-2

CDR3: CASQYGQGVYEQYF
DNA: TGCGCCAGCCAATACGGACAGGGGGTCTACGAGCAGTACTTC
V: TRBV10-2
D: TRBD1
size: -
J: TRBJ2-7

CDR3: CASTGDIEQFF
DNA: TGTGCCAGTACCGGCGATATTGAGCAGTTCTTC
V: TRBV19
D: -
size: few
J: TRBJ2-1

CDR3: CSVVGGYYGEKLFF
DNA: TGCAGCGTCGTAGGGGGGTATTACGGTGAAAAACTGTTTTTT
V: TRBV29-1
D: -
size: -
J: TRBJ1-4

CDR3: CSALERNEQFF
DNA: TGCAGTGCTTTAGAGAGGAATGAGCAGTTCTTC
V: TRBV20-1
D: -
size: -
J: TRBJ2-1

CDR3: CSVEDGQGVINEQFF
DNA: TGCAGCGTTGAAGATGGTCAGGGAGTGATCAATGAGCAGTTCTTC
V: TRBV29-1
D: -
size: -
J: TRBJ2-1

CDR3: CASSRFAGAGELFF
DNA: TGTGCCAGCAGTAGGTTCGCAGGCGCCGGGGAGCTGTTTTTT
V: TRBV7-9
D: -
size: -
J: TRBJ2-2

CDR3: CASSVGVGEQYF
DNA: TGTGCCAGCAGCGTGGGGGTCGGCGAGCAGTACTTC
V: TRBV28
D: -
size: few
J: TRBJ2-7

CDR3: CASTGAAGNTIYF
DNA: TGTGCCAGCACCGGCGCTGCTGGAAACACCATATATTTT
V: TRBV6-5
D: -
size: -
J: TRBJ1-3

CDR3: CASRDLTYQETQYF
DNA: TGCGCCAGCAGGGACCTAACCTACCAAGAGACCCAGTACTTC
V: TRBV5-1
D: -
size: -
J: TRBJ2-5

CDR3: CASSLAISTNYGYTF
DNA: TGTGCCAGCAGCTTAGCTATCAGTACTAACTATGGCTACACCTTC
V: TRBV7-2
D: -
size: once
J: TRBJ1-2

CDR3: CASSSGLAGETQYF
DNA: TGTGCCAGCAGCTCGGGACTAGCCGGGGAGACCCAGTACTTC
V: TRBV11-3
D: TRBD2
size: -
J: TRBJ2-5

CDR3: CASSLRQGVIYEQYF
DNA: TGCGCCAGCAGCTTAAGACAGGGGGTTATCTACGAGCAGTACTTC
V: TRBV4-1
D: TRBD1
size: -
J: TRBJ2-7

CDR3: CASSLLPGQTRYTF
DNA: TGTGCCAGCAGTTTATTGCCGGGACAGACACGCTACACCTTC
V: TRBV28
D: TRBD1
size: -
J: TRBJ1-2